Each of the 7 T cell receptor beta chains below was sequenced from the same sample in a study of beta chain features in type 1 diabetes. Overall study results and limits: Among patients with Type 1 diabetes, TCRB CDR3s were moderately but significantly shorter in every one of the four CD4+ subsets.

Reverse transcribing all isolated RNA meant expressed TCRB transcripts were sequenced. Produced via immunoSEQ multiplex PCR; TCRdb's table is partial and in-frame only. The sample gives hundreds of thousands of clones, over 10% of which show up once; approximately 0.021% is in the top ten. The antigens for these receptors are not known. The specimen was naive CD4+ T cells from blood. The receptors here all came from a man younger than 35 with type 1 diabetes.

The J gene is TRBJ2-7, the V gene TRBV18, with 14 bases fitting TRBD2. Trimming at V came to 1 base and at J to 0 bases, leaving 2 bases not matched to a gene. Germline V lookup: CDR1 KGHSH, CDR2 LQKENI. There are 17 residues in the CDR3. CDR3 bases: TGTGCCAGCTCACCACGGACTAGCGGGGGGATCTCCTACGAGCAGTACTTC. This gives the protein CASSPRTSGGISYEQYF.

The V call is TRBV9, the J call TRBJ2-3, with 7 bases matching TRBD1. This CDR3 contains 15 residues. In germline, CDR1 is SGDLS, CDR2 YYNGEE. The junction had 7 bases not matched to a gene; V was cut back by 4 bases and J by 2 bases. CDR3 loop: CASSQQGVDTDTQYF. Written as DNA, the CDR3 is TGTGCCAGCAGCCAGCAGGGGGTTGACACAGATACGCAGTATTTT.

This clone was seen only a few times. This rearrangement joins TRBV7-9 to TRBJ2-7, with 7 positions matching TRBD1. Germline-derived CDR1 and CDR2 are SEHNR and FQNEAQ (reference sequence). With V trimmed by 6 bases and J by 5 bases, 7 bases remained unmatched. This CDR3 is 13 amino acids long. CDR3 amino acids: CASRRTGENEQYF. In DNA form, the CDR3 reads TGTGCCAGCAGGCGCACAGGGGAAAACGAGCAGTACTTC.

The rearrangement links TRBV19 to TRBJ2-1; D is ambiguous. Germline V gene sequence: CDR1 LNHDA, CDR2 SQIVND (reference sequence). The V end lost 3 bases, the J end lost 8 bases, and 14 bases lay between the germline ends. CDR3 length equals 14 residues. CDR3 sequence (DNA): TGTGCCAGTAGTATCCAGGCCTTTGGAGATGAGCAGTTCTTC. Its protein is CASSIQAFGDEQFF.

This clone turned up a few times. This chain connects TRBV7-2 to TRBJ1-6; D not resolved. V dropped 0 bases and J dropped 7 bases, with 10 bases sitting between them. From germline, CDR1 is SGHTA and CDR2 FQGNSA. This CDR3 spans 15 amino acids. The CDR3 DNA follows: TGTGCCAGCAGCTTAGCGACCGGCAAGAATTCACCCCTCCACTTT. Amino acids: CASSLATGKNSPLHF.

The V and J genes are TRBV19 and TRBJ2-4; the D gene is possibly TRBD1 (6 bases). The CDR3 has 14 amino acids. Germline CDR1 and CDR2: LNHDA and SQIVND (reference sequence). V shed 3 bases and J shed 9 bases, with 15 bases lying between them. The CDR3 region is CASSIGQGWSIQYF. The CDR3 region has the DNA TGTGCCAGTAGTATCGGCCAGGGGTGGAGCATTCAGTACTTC.

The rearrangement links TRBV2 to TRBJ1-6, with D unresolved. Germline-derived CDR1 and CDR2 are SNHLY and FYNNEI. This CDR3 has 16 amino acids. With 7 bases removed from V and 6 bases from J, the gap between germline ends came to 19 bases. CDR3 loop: CASTPVRFESNSPLHF. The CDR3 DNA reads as TGTGCCAGCACCCCGGTGAGGTTTGAAAGTAATTCACCCCTCCACTTT.